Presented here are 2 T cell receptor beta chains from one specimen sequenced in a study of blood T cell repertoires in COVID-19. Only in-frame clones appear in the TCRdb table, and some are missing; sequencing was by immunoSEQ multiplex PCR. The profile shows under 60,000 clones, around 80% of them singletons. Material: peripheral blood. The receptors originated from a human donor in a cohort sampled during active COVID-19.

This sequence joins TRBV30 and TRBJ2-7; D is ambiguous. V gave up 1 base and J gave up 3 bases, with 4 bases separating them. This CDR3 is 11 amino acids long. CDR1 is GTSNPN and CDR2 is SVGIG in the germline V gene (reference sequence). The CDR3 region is CAWSAIYEQYF. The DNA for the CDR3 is TGTGCCTGGAGTGCCATCTACGAGCAGTACTTC. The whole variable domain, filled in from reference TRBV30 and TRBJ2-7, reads SQTIHQWPATLVQPVGSPLSLECTVEGTSNPNLYWYRQAAGRGLQLLFYSVGIGQISSEVPQNLSASRPQDRQFILSSKKLLLSDSGFYLCAWSAIYEQYFGPGTRLTVT.

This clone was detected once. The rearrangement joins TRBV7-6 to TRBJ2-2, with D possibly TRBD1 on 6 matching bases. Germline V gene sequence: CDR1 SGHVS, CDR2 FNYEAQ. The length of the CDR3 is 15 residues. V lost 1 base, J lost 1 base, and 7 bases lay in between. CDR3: CASSLVQGNTGELFF. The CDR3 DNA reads TGTGCCAGCAGCTTAGTACAGGGGAACACCGGGGAGCTGTTTTTT.